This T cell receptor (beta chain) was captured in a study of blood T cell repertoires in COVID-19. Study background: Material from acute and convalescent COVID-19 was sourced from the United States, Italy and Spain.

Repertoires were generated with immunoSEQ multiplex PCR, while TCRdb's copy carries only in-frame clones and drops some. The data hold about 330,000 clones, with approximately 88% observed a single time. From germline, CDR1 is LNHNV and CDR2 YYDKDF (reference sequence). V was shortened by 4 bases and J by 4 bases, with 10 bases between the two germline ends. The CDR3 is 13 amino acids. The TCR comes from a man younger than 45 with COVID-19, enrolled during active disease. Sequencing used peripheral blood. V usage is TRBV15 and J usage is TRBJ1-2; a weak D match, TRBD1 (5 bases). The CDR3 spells CATSTGGGYGYTF. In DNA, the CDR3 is TGTGCCACCAGCACGGGGGGTGGCTATGGCTACACCTTC.